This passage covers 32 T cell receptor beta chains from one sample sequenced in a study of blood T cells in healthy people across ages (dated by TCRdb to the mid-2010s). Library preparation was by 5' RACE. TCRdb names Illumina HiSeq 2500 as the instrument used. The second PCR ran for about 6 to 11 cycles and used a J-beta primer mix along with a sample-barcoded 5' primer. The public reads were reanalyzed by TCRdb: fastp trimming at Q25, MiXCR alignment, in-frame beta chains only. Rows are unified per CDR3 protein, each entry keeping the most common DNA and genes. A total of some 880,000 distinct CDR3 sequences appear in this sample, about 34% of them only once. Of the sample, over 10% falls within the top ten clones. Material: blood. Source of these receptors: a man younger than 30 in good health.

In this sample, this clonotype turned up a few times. In nucleotides, the CDR3 is TGTGCCAGCAGCCCCCATGGGGCAGGTTCTCGCACAGATACGCAGTATTTT. Translation: CASSPHGAGSRTDTQYF. The genes are TRBV9 and TRBJ2-3; D possibly corresponds to TRBD1 (5 bases). In germline, CDR1 is SGDLS, CDR2 YYNGEE. The CDR3 has 17 amino acids. The germline V and J ends were trimmed by 4 bases and 1 base, with 19 bases remaining between them.

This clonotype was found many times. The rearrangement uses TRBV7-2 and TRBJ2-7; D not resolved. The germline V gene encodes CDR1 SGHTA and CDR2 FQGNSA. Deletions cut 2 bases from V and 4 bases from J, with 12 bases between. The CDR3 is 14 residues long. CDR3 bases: TGTGCCAGCAGCTTATTGTCACAGAAATACGAGCAGTACTTC. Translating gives CASSLLSQKYEQYF.

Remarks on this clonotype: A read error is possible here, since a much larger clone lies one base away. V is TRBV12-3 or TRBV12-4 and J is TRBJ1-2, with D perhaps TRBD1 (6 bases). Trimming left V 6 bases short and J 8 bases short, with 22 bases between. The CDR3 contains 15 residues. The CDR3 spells CASSSAPRGAWGYTF. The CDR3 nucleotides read TGTGCCAGCAGCTCCGCTCCTCGGGGGGCATGGGGCTACACCTTC.

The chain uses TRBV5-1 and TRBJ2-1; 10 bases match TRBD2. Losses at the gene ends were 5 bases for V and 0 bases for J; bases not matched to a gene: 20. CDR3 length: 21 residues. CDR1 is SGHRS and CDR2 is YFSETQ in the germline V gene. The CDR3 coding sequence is TGCGCCAGCAGTTGGGTAGCGGGGGGACCCGGTTATAAGAGCTCCTACAATGAGCAGTTCTTC. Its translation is CASSWVAGGPGYKSSYNEQFF.

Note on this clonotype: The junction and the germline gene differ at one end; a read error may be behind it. CDR3 coding DNA: TGTGCCAGCAGCCAAGACAGATATAGCTCCTACGACCAGTACTTC. Encoded protein: CASSQDRYSSYDQYF. This chain uses TRBV4-2 with TRBJ2-7, with D unresolved. Germline-derived CDR1 and CDR2 are LGHNA and YNFKEQ. The CDR3 sequence is 15 residues long.

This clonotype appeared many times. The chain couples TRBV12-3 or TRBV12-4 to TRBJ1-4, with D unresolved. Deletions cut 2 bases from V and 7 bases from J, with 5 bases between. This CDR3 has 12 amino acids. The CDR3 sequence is CASSLRGEKLFF. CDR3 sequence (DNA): TGTGCCAGCAGTTTACGGGGTGAAAAACTGTTTTTT.

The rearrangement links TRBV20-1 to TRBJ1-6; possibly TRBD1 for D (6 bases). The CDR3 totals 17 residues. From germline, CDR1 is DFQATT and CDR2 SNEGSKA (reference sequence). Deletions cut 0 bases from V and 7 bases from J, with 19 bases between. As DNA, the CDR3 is TGCAGTGCTAGAGATCGGTGGGAACAGGGCCCGAATTCACCCCTCCACTTT. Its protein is CSARDRWEQGPNSPLHF.

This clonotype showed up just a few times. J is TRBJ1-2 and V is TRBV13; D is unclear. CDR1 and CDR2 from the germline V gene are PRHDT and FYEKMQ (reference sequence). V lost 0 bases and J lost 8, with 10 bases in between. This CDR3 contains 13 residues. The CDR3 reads CASSLGYAGGYTF. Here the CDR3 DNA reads TGTGCCAGCAGCTTAGGCTATGCGGGGGGCTACACCTTC. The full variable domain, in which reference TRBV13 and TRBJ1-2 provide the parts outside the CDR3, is AAGVIQSPRHLIKEKRETATLKCYPIPRHDTVYWYQQGPGQDPQFLISFYEKMQSDKGSIPDRFSAQQFSDYHSELNMSSLELGDSALYFCASSLGYAGGYTFGSGTRLTVV.

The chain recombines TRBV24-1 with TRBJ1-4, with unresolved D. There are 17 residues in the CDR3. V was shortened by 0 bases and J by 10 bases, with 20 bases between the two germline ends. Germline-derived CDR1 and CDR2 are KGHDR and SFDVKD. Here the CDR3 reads CATSDLHSAEVKGKLFF. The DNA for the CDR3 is TGTGCCACCAGTGATTTGCATTCCGCGGAGGTCAAGGGAAAACTGTTTTTT.

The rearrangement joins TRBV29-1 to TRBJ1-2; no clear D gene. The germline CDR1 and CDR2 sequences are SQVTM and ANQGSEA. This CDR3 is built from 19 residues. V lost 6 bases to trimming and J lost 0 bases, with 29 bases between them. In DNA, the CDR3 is TGCAGCGTGTTACAGAGCTTTGGTAGATCGACCCCACCTAACTATGGCTACACCTTC. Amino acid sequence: CSVLQSFGRSTPPNYGYTF.

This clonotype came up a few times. The CDR3 DNA sequence: TGCAGTGCTCGGGGGGAAAATAATTCACCCCTCCACTTT. Protein sequence: CSARGENNSPLHF. V gene TRBV20-1 combines with J gene TRBJ1-6, with a weak D call TRBD1 (5 bases). V was shortened by 5 bases and J by 5 bases, with 10 bases between the two germline ends. The CDR3 has 13 amino acids. The V gene's germline CDR1 is DFQATT and CDR2 SNEGSKA (reference sequence).

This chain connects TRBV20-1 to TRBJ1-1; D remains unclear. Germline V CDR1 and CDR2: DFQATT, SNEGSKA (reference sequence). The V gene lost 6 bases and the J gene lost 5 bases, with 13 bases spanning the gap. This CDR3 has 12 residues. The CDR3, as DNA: TGCAGTGCCTCAATGGGAGGTACTGAAGCTTTCTTT. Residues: CSASMGGTEAFF.

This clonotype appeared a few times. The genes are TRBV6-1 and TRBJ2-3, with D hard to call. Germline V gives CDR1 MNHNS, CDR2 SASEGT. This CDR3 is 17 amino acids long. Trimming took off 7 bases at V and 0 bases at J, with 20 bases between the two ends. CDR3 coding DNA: TGTGCCAGCAATCTGAAATCCGTTCCCTCTAGCACAGATACGCAGTATTTT. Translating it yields CASNLKSVPSSTDTQYF.

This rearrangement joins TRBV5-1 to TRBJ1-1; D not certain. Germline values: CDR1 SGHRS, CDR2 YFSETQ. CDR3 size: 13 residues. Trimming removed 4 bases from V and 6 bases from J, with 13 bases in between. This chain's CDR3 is CASSVSVVAEAFF. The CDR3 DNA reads TGCGCCAGCAGCGTGTCAGTGGTCGCTGAAGCTTTCTTT.

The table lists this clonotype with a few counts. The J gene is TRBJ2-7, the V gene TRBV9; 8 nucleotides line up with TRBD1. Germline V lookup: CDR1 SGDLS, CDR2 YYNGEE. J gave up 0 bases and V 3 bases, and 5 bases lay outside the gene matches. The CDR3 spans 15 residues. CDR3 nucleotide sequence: TGTGCCAGCAGCGCCGGACAGGGATACTCCTACGAGCAGTACTTC. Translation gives CASSAGQGYSYEQYF.

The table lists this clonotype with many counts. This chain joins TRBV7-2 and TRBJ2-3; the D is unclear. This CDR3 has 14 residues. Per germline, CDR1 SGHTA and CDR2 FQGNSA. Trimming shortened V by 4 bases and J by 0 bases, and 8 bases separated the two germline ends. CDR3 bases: TGTGCCAGCAGCTCCCAGTCTAGCACAGATACGCAGTATTTT. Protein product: CASSSQSSTDTQYF.

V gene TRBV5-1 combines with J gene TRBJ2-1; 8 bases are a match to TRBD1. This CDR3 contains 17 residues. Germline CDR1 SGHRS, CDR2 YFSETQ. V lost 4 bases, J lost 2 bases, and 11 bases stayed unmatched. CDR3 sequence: CASSRDRKEGAYNEQFF. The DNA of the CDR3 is TGCGCCAGCAGCCGGGACAGGAAGGAGGGGGCCTACAATGAGCAGTTCTTC.

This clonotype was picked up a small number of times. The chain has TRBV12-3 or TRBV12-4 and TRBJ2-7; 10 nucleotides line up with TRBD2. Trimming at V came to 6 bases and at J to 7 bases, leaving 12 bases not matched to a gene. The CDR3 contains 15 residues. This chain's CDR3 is CASSLGLAVHNEQYF. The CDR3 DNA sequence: TGTGCCAGCAGCCTTGGACTAGCGGTACACAATGAGCAGTACTTC.

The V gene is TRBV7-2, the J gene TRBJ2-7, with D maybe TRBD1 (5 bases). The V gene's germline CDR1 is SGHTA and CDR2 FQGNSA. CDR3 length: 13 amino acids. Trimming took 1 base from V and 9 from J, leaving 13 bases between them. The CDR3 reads CASSLVSRDGQYF. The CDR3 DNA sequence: TGTGCCAGCAGCTTAGTTTCCAGGGATGGGCAGTACTTC.

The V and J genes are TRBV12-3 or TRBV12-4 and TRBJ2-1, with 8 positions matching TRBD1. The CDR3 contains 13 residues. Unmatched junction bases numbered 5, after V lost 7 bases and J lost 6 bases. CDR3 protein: CASIGQGINEQFF. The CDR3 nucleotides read TGTGCCAGCATAGGACAGGGCATCAATGAGCAGTTCTTC.

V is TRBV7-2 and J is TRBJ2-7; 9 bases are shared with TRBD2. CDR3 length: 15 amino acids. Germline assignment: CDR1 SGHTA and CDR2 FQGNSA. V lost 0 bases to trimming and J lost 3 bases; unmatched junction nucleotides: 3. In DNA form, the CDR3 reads TGTGCCAGCAGCTTAGCTAGCGGGGGATTCTACGAGCAGTACTTC. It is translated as CASSLASGGFYEQYF.

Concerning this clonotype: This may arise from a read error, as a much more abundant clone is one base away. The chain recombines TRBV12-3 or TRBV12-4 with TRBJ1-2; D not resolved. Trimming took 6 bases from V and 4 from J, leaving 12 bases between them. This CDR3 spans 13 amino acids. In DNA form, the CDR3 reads TGTGCCAGCAGCCTTCCCAAAGGCTATGGCTACACCTTC. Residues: CASSLPKGYGYTF.

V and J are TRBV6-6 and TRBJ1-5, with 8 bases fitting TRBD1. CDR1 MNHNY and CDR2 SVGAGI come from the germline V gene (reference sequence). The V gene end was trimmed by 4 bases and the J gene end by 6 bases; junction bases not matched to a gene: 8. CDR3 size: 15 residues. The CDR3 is CASSSPTGEGQPQHF. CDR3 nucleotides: TGTGCCAGCAGTTCCCCGACAGGGGAGGGTCAGCCCCAGCATTTT.

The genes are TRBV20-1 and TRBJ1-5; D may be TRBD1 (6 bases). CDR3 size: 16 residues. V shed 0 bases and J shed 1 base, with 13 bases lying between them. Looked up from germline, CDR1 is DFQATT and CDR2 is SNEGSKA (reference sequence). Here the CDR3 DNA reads TGCAGTGCTAGAGATCTCGACAGGTTGAGCAATCAGCCCCAGCATTTT. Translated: CSARDLDRLSNQPQHF.

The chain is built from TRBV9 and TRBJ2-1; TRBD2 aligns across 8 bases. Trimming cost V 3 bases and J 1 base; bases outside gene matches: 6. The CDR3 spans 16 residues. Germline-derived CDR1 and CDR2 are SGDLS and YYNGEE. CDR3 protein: CASSEPTSESYNEQFF. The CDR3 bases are TGTGCCAGCAGCGAACCGACTAGCGAATCCTACAATGAGCAGTTCTTC.

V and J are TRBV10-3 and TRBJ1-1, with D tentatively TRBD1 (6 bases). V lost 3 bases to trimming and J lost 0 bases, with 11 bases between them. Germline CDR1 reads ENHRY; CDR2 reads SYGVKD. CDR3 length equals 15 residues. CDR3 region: CAISDFRTVNTEAFF. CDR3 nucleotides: TGTGCCATCAGTGATTTCAGGACAGTGAACACTGAAGCTTTCTTT.

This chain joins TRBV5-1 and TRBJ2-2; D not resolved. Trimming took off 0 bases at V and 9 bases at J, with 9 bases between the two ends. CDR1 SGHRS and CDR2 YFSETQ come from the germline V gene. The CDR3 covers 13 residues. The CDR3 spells CASSLDIDRELFF. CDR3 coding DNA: TGCGCCAGCAGCTTGGACATAGACCGGGAGCTGTTTTTT.

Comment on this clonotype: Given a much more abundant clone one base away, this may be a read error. The CDR3 region is CASRSGGNTDTQYF. The CDR3 bases are TGTGCCAGCAGATCAGGGGGGAACACAGATACGCAGTATTTT. V usage is TRBV12-3 or TRBV12-4 and J usage is TRBJ2-3, with a possible D match to TRBD1 (7 bases). The CDR3 loop spans 14 amino acids. V was trimmed by 6 bases and J by 2 bases, leaving 12 bases between them.

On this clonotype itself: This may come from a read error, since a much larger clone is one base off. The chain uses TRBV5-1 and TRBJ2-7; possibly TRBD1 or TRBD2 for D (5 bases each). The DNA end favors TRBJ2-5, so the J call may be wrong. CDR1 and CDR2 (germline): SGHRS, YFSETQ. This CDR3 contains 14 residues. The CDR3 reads CVSSLGRTQETQYF. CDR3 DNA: TGCGTCAGCAGCTTGGGACGCACTCAAGAGACCCAGTACTTC.

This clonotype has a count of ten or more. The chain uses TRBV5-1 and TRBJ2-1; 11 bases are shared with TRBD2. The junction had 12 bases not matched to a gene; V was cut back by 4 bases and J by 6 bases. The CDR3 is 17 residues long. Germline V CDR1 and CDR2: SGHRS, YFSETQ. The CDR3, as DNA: TGCGCCAGCAGCCGCGCCAATCTAGCGGGGGGTAGCAATGAGCAGTTCTTC. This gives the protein CASSRANLAGGSNEQFF.

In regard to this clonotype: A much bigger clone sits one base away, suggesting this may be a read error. The CDR3 region is CAISGPLKRCFKETQYF. CDR3 nucleotide sequence: TGTGCCATCTCGGGACCTTTAAAGCGATGCTTTAAAGAGACCCAGTACTTC. The chain recombines TRBV2 with TRBJ2-7; D is possibly TRBD1 or TRBD2 (5 bases each). The tail of the sequence fits TRBJ2-5 better, so the J call may be wrong. CDR3 size: 17 residues. The germline CDR1 and CDR2 sequences are SNHLY and FYNNEI.

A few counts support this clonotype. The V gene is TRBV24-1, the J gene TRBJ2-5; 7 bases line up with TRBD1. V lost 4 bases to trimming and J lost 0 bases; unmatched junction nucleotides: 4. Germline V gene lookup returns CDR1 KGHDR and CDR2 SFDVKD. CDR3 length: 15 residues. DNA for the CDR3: TGTGCCACCAGTGACCCGGACAGGTACCAAGAGACCCAGTACTTC. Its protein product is CATSDPDRYQETQYF.